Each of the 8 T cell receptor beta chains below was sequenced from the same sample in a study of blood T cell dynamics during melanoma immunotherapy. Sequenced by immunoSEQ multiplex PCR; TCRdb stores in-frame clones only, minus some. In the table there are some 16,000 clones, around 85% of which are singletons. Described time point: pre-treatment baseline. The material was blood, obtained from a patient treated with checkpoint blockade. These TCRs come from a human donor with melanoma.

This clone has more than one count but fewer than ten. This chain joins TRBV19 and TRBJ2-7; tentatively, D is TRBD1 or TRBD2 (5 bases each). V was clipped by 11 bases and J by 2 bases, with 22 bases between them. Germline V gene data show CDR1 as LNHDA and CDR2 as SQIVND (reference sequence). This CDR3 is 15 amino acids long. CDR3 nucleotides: TGTGCCCCTCTCCGGGACCCTCTCAGCCCCTACGAGCAGTACTTC. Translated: CAPLRDPLSPYEQYF.

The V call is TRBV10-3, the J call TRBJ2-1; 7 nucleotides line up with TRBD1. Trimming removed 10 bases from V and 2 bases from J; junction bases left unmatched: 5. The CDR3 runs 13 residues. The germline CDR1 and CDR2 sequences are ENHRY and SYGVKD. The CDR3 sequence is CATMGQTYNEQFF. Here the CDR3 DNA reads TGTGCCACCATGGGACAGACCTACAATGAGCAGTTCTTC.

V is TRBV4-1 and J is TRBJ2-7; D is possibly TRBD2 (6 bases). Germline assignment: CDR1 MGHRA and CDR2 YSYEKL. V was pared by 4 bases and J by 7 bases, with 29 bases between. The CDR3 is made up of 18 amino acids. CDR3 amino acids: CASSLKIYRDSEGAEQYF. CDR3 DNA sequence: TGCGCCAGCAGCCTTAAAATTTACCGGGACTCCGAAGGGGCGGAGCAGTACTTC.

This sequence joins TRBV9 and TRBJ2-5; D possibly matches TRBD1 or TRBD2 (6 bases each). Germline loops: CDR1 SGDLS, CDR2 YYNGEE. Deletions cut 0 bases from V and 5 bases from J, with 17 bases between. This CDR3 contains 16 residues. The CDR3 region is CASSVGGAAEGETQYF. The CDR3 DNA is TGTGCCAGCAGCGTAGGGGGGGCAGCGGAGGGTGAGACCCAGTACTTC.

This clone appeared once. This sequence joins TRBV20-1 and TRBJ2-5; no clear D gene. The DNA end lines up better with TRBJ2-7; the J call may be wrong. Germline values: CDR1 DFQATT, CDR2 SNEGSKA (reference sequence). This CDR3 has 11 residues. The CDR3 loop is CSAYLGYEQYF. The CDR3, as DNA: TGCAGTGCTTACCTCGGGTACGAGCAGTACTTC.

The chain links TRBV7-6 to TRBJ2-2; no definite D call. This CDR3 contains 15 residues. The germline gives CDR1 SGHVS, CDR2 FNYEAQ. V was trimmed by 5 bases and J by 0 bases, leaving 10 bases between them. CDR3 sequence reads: CASSRTESNTGELFF. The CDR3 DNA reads TGTGCCAGCAGCCGGACCGAATCGAACACCGGGGAGCTGTTTTTT.

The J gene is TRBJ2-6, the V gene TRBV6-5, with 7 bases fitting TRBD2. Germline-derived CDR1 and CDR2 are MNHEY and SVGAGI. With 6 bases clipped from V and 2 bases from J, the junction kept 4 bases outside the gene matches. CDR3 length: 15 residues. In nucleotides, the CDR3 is TGTGCCAGCAGCGAGGGGAGGGCTGGGGCCAACGTCCTGACTTTC. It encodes CASSEGRAGANVLTF.

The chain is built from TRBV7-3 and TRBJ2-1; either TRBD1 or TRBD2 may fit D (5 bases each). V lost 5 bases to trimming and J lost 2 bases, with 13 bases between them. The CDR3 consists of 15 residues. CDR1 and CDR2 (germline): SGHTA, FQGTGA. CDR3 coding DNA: TGTGCCAGCAGCCCCTACGGGACCACCTACAATGAGCAGTTCTTC. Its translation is CASSPYGTTYNEQFF.